This record concerns one TCR beta chain sequence. Its antigen is unknown. CDR1 is MGHRA and CDR2 is YSYEKL in the germline V gene. The CDR3 length is 13 residues. V was pared by 2 bases and J by 3 bases, with 5 bases between. Overnight CMV lysate stimulation of fresh PBMCs defined donor CMV status by CD4+ IFNgamma. The record originates from a study of naive and memory T cell subsets. Both TRBC1 and TRBC2 were covered by a beta constant-region primer of two equimolar oligonucleotides. The ligated cDNA underwent four PCR rounds using SP2 and nested alpha and beta constant-region primers. An oligonucleotide with the SP2 primer and a 12-nucleotide UMI was ligated to the cDNA 3' end. TCRdb itself ran the UMI-ligation and nested PCR reads through MiXCR, one entry per CDR3 protein. Of roughly 150,000 distinct CDR3 sequences listed, approximately 21% are singletons. Overall study findings and caveats: Possibly reflecting memory cells re-expressing CD45RA, a few larger clonotypes occurred in naive repertoires, especially CD8. Expression changes during T cell differentiation may affect RNA-based TCR counts.

The TCR was taken from a human donor in good health. The chain links TRBV4-1 to TRBJ1-5; D gene unclear. Sequenced sample: naive CD8+ T cells from blood. DNA of the CDR3: TGCGCCAGCAGCCAACGTCCCAATCAGCCCCAGCATTTT. Its protein product is CASSQRPNQPQHF.